Listed below are T cell receptor beta chains from one sample, sequenced in a study of blood T cell repertoires in COVID-19. Produced via immunoSEQ multiplex PCR; TCRdb's table is partial and in-frame only. The sample includes tens of thousands of clones, approximately 90% seen only once; the top ten take just under 2%. The material sequenced was peripheral blood. These receptors originate from a man aged 45-65 years with active or convalescent COVID-19. Both conserved end residues are part of each CDR3. Each record gives: D gene, J gene, V gene, clone size, CDR3 DNA, CDR3 protein. A D gene is named only where the DNA matches it firmly. A clone size is listed for some rows: how often the clone was seen (once, few, many), or a class if it is expanded.

>TRBD2|TRBJ2-1|TRBV28|.
TGTGCCAGCAGTTTACTACTAGCGGGAGGGTTCTACTACAATGAGCAGTTCTTC
CASSLLLAGGFYYNEQFF
>TRBD1|TRBJ1-6|TRBV7-2|.
TGTGCCAGCAGCACCGGGACAGGGGATTCACCCCTCCACTTT
CASSTGTGDSPLHF
>.|TRBJ1-1|TRBV6-1|few
TGTGCCAGCAGTGAACGCCGCCGGGATAGGGAAGCTTTCTTT
CASSERRRDREAFF
>TRBD1|TRBJ1-4|TRBV2|.
TGTGCCAGCAGTGAGGACAGGGGGTTTGAAAAACTGTTTTTT
CASSEDRGFEKLFF
>TRBD2|TRBJ2-1|TRBV7-2|.
TGTGCCAGCAGCGGACCGGGACTAGCGTTAGAGCAGTTCTTC
CASSGPGLALEQFF
>TRBD2|TRBJ2-1|TRBV7-2|.
TGTGCCAGCACCAGGACTAGCGGGAGTTACGACAATGAGCAGTTCTTC
CASTRTSGSYDNEQFF
>TRBD1|TRBJ1-1|TRBV6-5|.
TGTGCCAGCAGTTACCCGGGACAGGTGAACACTGAAGCTTTCTTT
CASSYPGQVNTEAFF
>TRBD1|TRBJ2-7|TRBV7-9|.
TGTGCCAGCAGCTTAGCCTACTTGACAGGGGGTTACGAGCAGTACTTC
CASSLAYLTGGYEQYF
>.|TRBJ1-1|TRBV18|.
TGTGCCAGCTCACCACTGGCGGCGAACACTGAAGCTTTCTTT
CASSPLAANTEAFF
>TRBD1|TRBJ2-2|TRBV2|.
TGTGCCAGCAGTAGGGACAGGGGGTTCGGGGAGCTGTTTTTT
CASSRDRGFGELFF
>.|TRBJ2-5|TRBV7-2|once
TGTGCCAGCAGCTTAGCATTAATTGGCGAGACCCAGTACTTC
CASSLALIGETQYF
>.|TRBJ1-5|TRBV30|.
TGTGCCTGGAGTGTACGAGGCATCAATCAGCCCCAGCATTTT
CAWSVRGINQPQHF
>TRBD1|TRBJ1-4|TRBV28|.
TGTGCCAGCAGTGCAAGGACAGGGCGGCGTCGGACTCCCATTGAAAAACTGTTTTTT
CASSARTGRRRTPIEKLFF
>.|TRBJ2-2|TRBV18|.
TGTGCCAGCTCACCACCGACGGGTTTCAACACCGGGGAGCTGTTTTTT
CASSPPTGFNTGELFF
>.|TRBJ2-1|TRBV28|.
TGTGCCAGCAGCCAAACTAGTCTTGAGCAGTTCTTC
CASSQTSLEQFF
>TRBD1|TRBJ2-7|TRBV28|.
TGTGCCAGCGCTTATCTACAGGGGTTGCGTGAGCAGTACTTC
CASAYLQGLREQYF
>.|TRBJ2-5|TRBV10-1|.
TGCGCCAGCAGTGAGGCCGGAGGAGAGACCCAGTACTTC
CASSEAGGETQYF
>TRBD2|TRBJ2-7|TRBV28|.
TGTGCCAGCAAGGCTAGCGGGAGCTTCGAGCAGTACTTC
CASKASGSFEQYF
>TRBD2|TRBJ2-3|TRBV5-1|.
TGCGCCAGCAGCTTGGGACTAGCGGGAGTTGGGGATACGCAGTATTTT
CASSLGLAGVGDTQYF
>TRBD1|TRBJ1-1|TRBV7-2|.
TGTGCCAGCAGCTTAGCATGGCGGGACAGGATTAACAGTAGGACTGAAGCTTTCTTT
CASSLAWRDRINSRTEAFF
>TRBD1|TRBJ2-1|TRBV24-1|few
TGTGCCACCAGCGACAGGGGACCCTCCTACAATGAGCAGTTCTTC
CATSDRGPSYNEQFF
>.|TRBJ2-7|TRBV6-1|.
TGTGCCAGCAGTGAGTTGCCCCAGAGGCTCGACGAGCAGTACTTC
CASSELPQRLDEQYF
>.|TRBJ2-3|TRBV5-5|.
TGTGCCAGCAGCTTGGACTATAGCACAGATACGCAGTATTTT
CASSLDYSTDTQYF
>TRBD2|TRBJ2-7|TRBV28|.
TGTGCCAGCAGTAGCCTTCGGCCGGGAGGAAGAGAGCAGTACTTC
CASSSLRPGGREQYF
>.|TRBJ2-7|TRBV5-4|.
TGTGCCAGCGCGCCCGGACTAAATACCTACGAGCAGTACTTC
CASAPGLNTYEQYF
>TRBD1|TRBJ1-2|TRBV5-1|.
TGCGCCAGCAGCTTGGGGACAGGGACCTATGGCTACACCTTC
CASSLGTGTYGYTF
>TRBD1|TRBJ2-1|TRBV5-6|.
TGTGCCACCTCAGGAGGCAGGGGGTCTTGGTCCTACAATGAGCAGTTCTTC
CATSGGRGSWSYNEQFF
>.|TRBJ1-5|TRBV30|.
TGTGCCTGGAGTGTGGGCCCACAGAATCAGCCCCAGCATTTT
CAWSVGPQNQPQHF
>.|TRBJ1-5|TRBV10-3|few
TGTGCCATCAGTGACGGGGCCGGGAGGGGTCAGCCCCAGCATTTT
CAISDGAGRGQPQHF
>TRBD1|TRBJ1-1|TRBV2|.
TGTGCCAGCAGTGATGCCGGACAGGGGTACACTGAAGCTTTCTTT
CASSDAGQGYTEAFF
>TRBD2|TRBJ2-7|TRBV7-2|.
TGTGCCAGCAGCTTAGAACTAGCGGCCTACGAGCAGTACTTC
CASSLELAAYEQYF
>.|TRBJ1-2|TRBV19|.
TGTGCCAGTAGCCTCCGGGAGGGGGACTATGGCTACACCTTC
CASSLREGDYGYTF
>TRBD1|TRBJ1-3|TRBV6-5|.
TGTGCCAGCAGCTACGACAGGGGGCTGGCGGACACCATATATTTT
CASSYDRGLADTIYF
>.|TRBJ2-2|TRBV7-9|.
TGTGCCAGCAGCCATCCTCAAGAGGACACCGGGGAGCTGTTTTTT
CASSHPQEDTGELFF
>.|TRBJ2-1|TRBV7-2|.
TGTGCCAGCAGCTTAGAGGGACACCGTTTATACAATGAGCAGTTCTTC
CASSLEGHRLYNEQFF
>.|TRBJ1-2|TRBV29-1|.
TGCAGCGTTGAAGCCCCTATCAGGGCCGGAGATGGCTACACCTTC
CSVEAPIRAGDGYTF
>TRBD1|TRBJ1-1|TRBV11-2|.
TGTGCCAGCAGCCCCCGGGGACAGGGGGGTGGCACTGAAGCTTTCTTT
CASSPRGQGGGTEAFF
>.|TRBJ2-1|TRBV6-2/TRBV6-3|.
TGTGCCAGCAGTAACCGCCCCACAGGGCCCCTCAATGAGCAGTTCTTC
CASSNRPTGPLNEQFF
>TRBD1|TRBJ1-1|TRBV18|.
TGTGCCAGCTCACCAACCCGGGACAGGGGGAAGAACACTGAAGCTTTCTTT
CASSPTRDRGKNTEAFF
>TRBD1|TRBJ1-1|TRBV28|.
TGTGCCAGCAGTGCCCGGGACAGCCGGAGTAAAGCTTTCTTT
CASSARDSRSKAFF
>TRBD2|TRBJ2-2|TRBV6-1|.
TGTGCCAGCAGTGAATTGGTAGCGGGAGCCACCGGGGAGCTGTTTTTT
CASSELVAGATGELFF
>TRBD2|TRBJ2-7|TRBV11-2|.
TGTGCCAGCAGCCTTGGACTAGCGGAATCCTACGAGCAGTACTTC
CASSLGLAESYEQYF
>TRBD1|TRBJ2-7|TRBV6-6|.
TGTGCCAGCAGTTACCCCGGGACAGGGGCCTCCTACGAGCAGTACTTC
CASSYPGTGASYEQYF
>TRBD2|TRBJ2-3|TRBV6-4|.
TGTGCCAGCAGTGTAGGCGGGAGTAGCACAGATACGCAGTATTTT
CASSVGGSSTDTQYF
>TRBD1|TRBJ2-7|TRBV7-9|.
TGTGCCAGCAGCCTCATACCTAGTGGACAGGGCTTCTACGAGCAGTACTTC
CASSLIPSGQGFYEQYF
>.|TRBJ1-1|TRBV18|.
TGTGCCAGCTCACCACAGGGGGCTGAAGCTTTCTTT
CASSPQGAEAFF
>.|TRBJ2-1|TRBV6-2/TRBV6-3|.
TGTGCCAGCAGTTACTCGGGCCACAGTCGTTGGCCGTTCTTC
CASSYSGHSRWPFF
>.|TRBJ2-6|TRBV29-1|.
TGCAGCGTTGAGGGTAGCCCCTCTGGGGCCAACGTCCTGACTTTC
CSVEGSPSGANVLTF
>.|TRBJ2-1|TRBV19|.
TGTGCCAGTAGGAGGGGGGGCCCCCAGTACAATGAGCAGTTCTTC
CASRRGGPQYNEQFF
>.|TRBJ2-1|TRBV4-3|.
TGCGCCAGCAGCCAAGATCTCGCGGGATGGCGCCATGAGCAGTTCTTC
CASSQDLAGWRHEQFF
>TRBD2|TRBJ2-1|TRBV7-2|.
TGTGCCAGCAGCTTAGATGGCGGGAGAAACAATGAGCAGTTCTTC
CASSLDGGRNNEQFF
>.|TRBJ1-4|TRBV6-5|.
TGTGCCAGCAGTTACGGGCAGGGAGGTGAAAAACTGTTTTTT
CASSYGQGGEKLFF
>TRBD1|TRBJ1-5|TRBV28|.
TGTGCCAGCAGCCGGCGGACAGGTTCACAATCAGAGGGGGTCCAGCATTTT
CASSRRTGSQSEGVQHF
>TRBD2|TRBJ2-1|TRBV18|few
TGTGCCAGCTCACCCCACGGGACTAGCGGGAGTATTTACAATGAGCAGTTCTTC
CASSPHGTSGSIYNEQFF
>.|TRBJ1-5|TRBV6-2/TRBV6-3|.
TGTGCCAGCAGTTACGCAGGGGGCAATCAGCCCCAGCATTTT
CASSYAGGNQPQHF